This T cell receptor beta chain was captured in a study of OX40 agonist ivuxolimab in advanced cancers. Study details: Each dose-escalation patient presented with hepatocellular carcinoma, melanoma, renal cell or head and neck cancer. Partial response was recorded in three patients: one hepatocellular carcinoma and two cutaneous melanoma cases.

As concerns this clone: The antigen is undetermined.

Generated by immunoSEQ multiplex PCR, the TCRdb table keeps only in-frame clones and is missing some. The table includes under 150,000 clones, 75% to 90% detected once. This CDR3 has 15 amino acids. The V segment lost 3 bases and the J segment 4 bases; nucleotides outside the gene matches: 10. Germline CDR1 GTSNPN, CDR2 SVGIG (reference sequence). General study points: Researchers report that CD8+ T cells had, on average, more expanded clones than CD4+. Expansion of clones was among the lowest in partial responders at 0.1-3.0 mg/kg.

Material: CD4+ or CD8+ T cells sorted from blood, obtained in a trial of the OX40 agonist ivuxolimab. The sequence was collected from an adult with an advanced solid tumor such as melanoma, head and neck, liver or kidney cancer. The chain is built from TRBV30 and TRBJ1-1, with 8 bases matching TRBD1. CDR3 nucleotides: TGTGCCTGGAGGCCTCGGGACAGGTGGGCCACTGAAGCTTTCTTT. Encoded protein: CAWRPRDRWATEAFF.